The T cell receptor (beta chain) under discussion was sequenced for a study of siplizumab effects on memory and regulatory T cells. General study points: Fewer alloreactive sequences mapped to unstimulated CD4+ memory cells under siplizumab. In siplizumab conditions, mappable alloreactive CD4+ clones averaged about 69% Treg-derived, against around 30% in controls. Memory cells seemed less diverse than naive T cells, which also seemed major contributors to the alloresponse.

Worth noting for this clone: What it binds is unknown.

CDR3 length: 14 residues. Between the trimmed V and J ends, which lost 11 bases and 1 base, there was a span of 17 bases. Germline CDR1 MNHNS, CDR2 SASEGT. Per sample, the assay covered roughly 10^5 TCR templates. Libraries were prepared by immunoSEQ multiplex PCR; TCRdb keeps only in-frame clonotypes and omits some of them. The sample contains tens of thousands of clones, 90% to 95% of which appear only once. Input material: CD8+ T cells sorted from blood. V usage is TRBV6-1 and J usage is TRBJ1-1; no clear D. The source of this sequence is a human donor in good health. DNA for the CDR3: TGTGCCGGAGCTCTATGGGGTGCGAACACTGAAGCTTTCTTT. The encoded protein is CAGALWGANTEAFF.